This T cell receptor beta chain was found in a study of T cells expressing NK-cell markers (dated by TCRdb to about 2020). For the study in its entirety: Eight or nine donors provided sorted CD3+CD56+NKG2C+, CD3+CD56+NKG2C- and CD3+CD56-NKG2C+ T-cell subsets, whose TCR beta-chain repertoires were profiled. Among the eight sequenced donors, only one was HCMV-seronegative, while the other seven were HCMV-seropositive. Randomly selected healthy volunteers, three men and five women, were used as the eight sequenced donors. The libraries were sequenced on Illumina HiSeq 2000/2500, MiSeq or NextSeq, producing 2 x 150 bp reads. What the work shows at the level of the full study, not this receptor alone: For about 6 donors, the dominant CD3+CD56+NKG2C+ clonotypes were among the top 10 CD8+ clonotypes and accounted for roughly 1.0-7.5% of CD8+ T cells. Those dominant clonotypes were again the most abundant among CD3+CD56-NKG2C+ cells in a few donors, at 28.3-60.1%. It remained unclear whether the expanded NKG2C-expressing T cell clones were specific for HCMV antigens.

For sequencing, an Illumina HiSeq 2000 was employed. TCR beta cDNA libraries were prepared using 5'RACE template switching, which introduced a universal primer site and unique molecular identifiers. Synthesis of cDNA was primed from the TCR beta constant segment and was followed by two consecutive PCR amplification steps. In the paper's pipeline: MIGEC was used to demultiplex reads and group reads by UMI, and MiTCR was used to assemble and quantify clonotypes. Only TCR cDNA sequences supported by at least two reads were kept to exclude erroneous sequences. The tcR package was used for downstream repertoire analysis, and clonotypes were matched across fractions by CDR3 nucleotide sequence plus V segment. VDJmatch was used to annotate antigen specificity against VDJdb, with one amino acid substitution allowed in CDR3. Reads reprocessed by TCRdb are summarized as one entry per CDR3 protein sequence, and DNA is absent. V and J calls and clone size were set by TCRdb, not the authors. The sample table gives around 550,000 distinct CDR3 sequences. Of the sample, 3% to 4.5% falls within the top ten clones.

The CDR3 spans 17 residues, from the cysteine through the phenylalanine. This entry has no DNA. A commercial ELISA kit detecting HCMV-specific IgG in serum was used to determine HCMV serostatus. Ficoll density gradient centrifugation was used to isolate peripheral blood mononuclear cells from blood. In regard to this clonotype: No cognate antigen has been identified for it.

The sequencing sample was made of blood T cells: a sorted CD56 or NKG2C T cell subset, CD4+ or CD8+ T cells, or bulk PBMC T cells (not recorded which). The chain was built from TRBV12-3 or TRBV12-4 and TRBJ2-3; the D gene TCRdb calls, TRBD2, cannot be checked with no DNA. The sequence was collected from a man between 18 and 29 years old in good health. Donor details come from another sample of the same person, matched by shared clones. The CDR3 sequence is CASSLRTSGGGGDTQYF.